Shown below are 5 T cell receptor beta chains from a single sample sequenced in a study of blood T cell repertoires in COVID-19. Generated by immunoSEQ multiplex PCR, the TCRdb table keeps only in-frame clones and is missing some. The sample shows under 350,000 clones, around 90% of them seen only once. Sequencing used PBMCs or T cells enriched from blood (not recorded which). Receptors originate from a man aged 55 to 70 who had recovered from COVID-19.

The chain combines TRBV4-1 with TRBJ1-3, with unresolved D. The CDR3 extends over 16 amino acids. CDR1 is MGHRA and CDR2 is YSYEKL in the germline V gene. Deletions cut 1 base from V and 0 bases from J, with 10 bases between. The CDR3 DNA reads as TGCGCCAGCAGCCAAGCCGACGGGAGCTCTGGAAACACCATATATTTT. Residues: CASSQADGSSGNTIYF.

V gene TRBV6-5 combines with J gene TRBJ2-1, with 14 bases lining up with TRBD2. The CDR3 contains 15 residues. J lost 9 bases, V lost 4 bases, and 5 bases had no gene match. Looked up from germline, CDR1 is MNHEY and CDR2 is SVGAGI. CDR3 protein: CASSLGLAGEGEQFF. DNA for the CDR3: TGTGCCAGCAGTTTGGGACTAGCGGGAGAGGGTGAGCAGTTCTTC.

The chain couples TRBV15 to TRBJ2-3, with D maybe TRBD1 (6 bases). The germline V gene has CDR1 LNHNV and CDR2 YYDKDF (reference sequence). There are 16 residues in the CDR3. The V gene lost 3 bases and the J gene lost 0 bases, with 13 bases spanning the gap. The chain's CDR3 is CATSRLDRQSTDTQYF. The CDR3 DNA is TGTGCCACCAGCAGGCTCGACAGGCAAAGCACAGATACGCAGTATTTT. The full variable domain, rest sourced from reference TRBV15 and TRBJ2-3, is DAMVIQNPRYQVTQFGKPVTLSCSQTLNHNVMYWYQQKSSQAPKLLFHYYDKDFNNEADTPDNFQSRRPNTSFCFLDIRSPGLGDTAMYLCATSRLDRQSTDTQYFGPGTRLTVL.

This clone has a single count. This chain uses TRBV5-4 with TRBJ1-1; D perhaps matches TRBD1 (5 bases). Germline V lookup: CDR1 SGHNT, CDR2 YYREEE (reference sequence). V dropped 4 bases and J dropped 0 bases, with 16 bases sitting between them. The CDR3 loop spans 16 amino acids. The CDR3 DNA is TGTGCCAGCAGCCTTCGGACATCTCTCATGAACACTGAAGCTTTCTTT. This encodes CASSLRTSLMNTEAFF.

As DNA, the CDR3 is TGTGCCAGCAGTTTAGATCGACTAGCGGGGACCTACGAGCAGTACTTC. This encodes CASSLDRLAGTYEQYF. The V call is TRBV28, the J call TRBJ2-7, with 11 bases identical to TRBD2. The germline CDR1 and CDR2 sequences are MDHEN and SYDVKM. There are 16 residues in the CDR3. The V gene end was trimmed by 2 bases and the J gene end by 2 bases; junction bases not matched to a gene: 5.